The 19 T cell receptor beta chains given below trace back to one sample, sequenced in a study of blood T cell repertoires in COVID-19. Sequencing was performed with immunoSEQ multiplex PCR; in TCRdb, only in-frame clones are kept and a portion is missing. The sample lists approximately 100,000 clones, roughly nine tenths occurring once. The sequenced sample was peripheral blood. Source of these receptors: a woman older than 75 with acute or convalescent COVID-19.

The table lists this clone with a count of one. This chain uses TRBV12-5 with TRBJ1-1; possibly TRBD1 for D (5 bases). The CDR3 runs 16 residues. Germline values: CDR1 LGHNT, CDR2 FRNRAP. Trimming removed 6 bases from V and 0 bases from J, with 17 bases in between. This CDR3 reads CASGRNPGLMNTEAFF. The CDR3 DNA follows: TGTGCTAGTGGCCGAAATCCGGGACTGATGAACACTGAAGCTTTCTTT.

V gene TRBV7-6 combines with J gene TRBJ1-5, with D hard to call. The CDR3 has 14 residues. The germline V gene has CDR1 SGHVS and CDR2 FNYEAQ. Trimming pared 0 bases from V and 2 bases from J, leaving 5 bases between. The CDR3 reads CASSLAGGNQPQHF. In DNA, the CDR3 is TGTGCCAGCAGCTTAGCTGGAGGCAATCAGCCCCAGCATTTT.

In DNA, the CDR3 is TGTGCCAGCAGCTCTAGCGATCCTTATGGCTACACCTTC. Residues: CASSSSDPYGYTF. The chain has TRBV3-1 (or the pseudogene TRBV3-2) and TRBJ1-2; D unclear. In germline, CDR1 is LGHDT, CDR2 YNNKEL (reference sequence). The CDR3 contains 13 residues. Trimming removed 5 bases from V and 5 bases from J, with 12 bases in between.

This chain links TRBV25-1 with TRBJ2-2; no reliable D call. From germline, CDR1 is MGHDK and CDR2 SYGVNS. The CDR3 is made up of 14 amino acids. V dropped 9 bases and J dropped 2 bases, with 13 bases sitting between them. The DNA for the CDR3 is TGTGCCAGTGATGGCAGTCTTAACACCGGGGAGCTGTTTTTT. Encoded protein: CASDGSLNTGELFF. Supplemented by reference TRBV25-1 and TRBJ2-2, the full variable domain reads EADIYQTPRYLVIGTGKKITLECSQTMGHDKMYWYQQDPGMELHLIHYSYGVNSTEKGDLSSESTVSRIRTEHFPLTLESARPSHTSQYLCASDGSLNTGELFFGEGSRLTVL.

The V and J genes are TRBV27 and TRBJ1-2; 8 bases fit TRBD1. The ends lost 6 bases at V and 8 bases at J; junction bases unmatched: 14. The CDR3 is 15 residues long. Germline CDR1 and CDR2: MNHEY and SMNVEV (reference sequence). The CDR3 nucleotides are TGTGCCAGCAGAAAACCCTCGACAGGGGTGGACGGCTACACCTTC. This codes for CASRKPSTGVDGYTF.

This chain uses TRBV28 with TRBJ1-5; D is unresolved. From germline, CDR1 is MDHEN and CDR2 SYDVKM. The CDR3 sequence is 15 residues long. Trimming cost V 3 bases and J 0 bases, with 9 bases left between them. CDR3 DNA: TGTGCCAGCAGTTTGTGGGCAGATAGCAATCAGCCCCAGCATTTT. Protein: CASSLWADSNQPQHF.

This chain links TRBV5-6 with TRBJ2-7; 9 positions match TRBD1. Germline trimming cut 4 bases from V and 0 bases from J; bases unmatched to any gene: 11. The CDR3 is 17 amino acids. CDR1 SGHDT and CDR2 YYEEEE come from the germline V gene. CDR3 coding DNA: TGTGCCAGCAGCGGGTCAGGACAGGGGCTTGTCTCCTACGAGCAGTACTTC. Translating gives CASSGSGQGLVSYEQYF.

This chain joins TRBV28 and TRBJ2-7; D is unclear. The CDR3 sequence is 12 residues long. Germline-derived CDR1 and CDR2 are MDHEN and SYDVKM. The V end lost 1 base, the J end lost 4 bases, and 5 bases lay between the germline ends. The CDR3 DNA sequence: TGTGCCAGCAGTTTATTGAGGTACGAGCAGTACTTC. Its protein product is CASSLLRYEQYF.

This clone was seen a few times. The rearrangement joins TRBV9 to TRBJ1-2; 8 bases map to TRBD1. The ends lost 1 base at V and 8 bases at J; junction bases unmatched: 7. Germline V CDR1 and CDR2: SGDLS, YYNGEE. This CDR3 is 14 amino acids long. CDR3 nucleotides: TGTGCCAGCAGCGTAATACTCAGGGGGCACGGCTACACCTTC. It specifies CASSVILRGHGYTF.

This clone appeared once. The chain combines TRBV15 with TRBJ1-2; D unclear. The CDR3 is made up of 13 amino acids. Deletions cut 11 bases from V and 3 bases from J, with 16 bases between. Germline-derived CDR1 and CDR2 are LNHNV and YYDKDF (reference sequence). CDR3 coding DNA: TGTGCCTCCACGGTCGGGGAGGACTATGGCTACACCTTC. Residues: CASTVGEDYGYTF.

The rearrangement uses TRBV5-1 and TRBJ1-2; D may be TRBD1 (5 bases). Germline CDR1 is SGHRS and CDR2 is YFSETQ. Trimming cost V 1 base and J 1 base, with 8 bases left between them. The CDR3 is made up of 14 amino acids. The CDR3: CASSLIQGNYGYTF. The CDR3 bases are TGCGCCAGCAGCTTGATTCAGGGTAACTATGGCTACACCTTC.

This CDR3 reads CARGVSAPGEGGNTGELFF. Here the CDR3 DNA reads TGTGCCCGCGGGGTCTCGGCTCCGGGGGAGGGGGGGAACACCGGGGAGCTGTTTTTT. This sequence joins TRBV27 and TRBJ2-2; possibly TRBD2 for D (7 bases). Per the germline V gene, CDR1 is MNHEY and CDR2 is SMNVEV (reference sequence). The ends were cut back, 11 bases at V and 1 base at J, with 29 bases in the middle. This CDR3 is 19 amino acids long.

The rearrangement uses TRBV28 and TRBJ2-3; D ambiguous. V was shortened by 5 bases and J by 7 bases, with 7 bases between the two germline ends. The germline CDR1 and CDR2 sequences are MDHEN and SYDVKM. The CDR3 is 11 amino acids. In nucleotides, the CDR3 is TGTGCCAGCAGTACAGTAAATACGCAGTATTTT. As protein: CASSTVNTQYF.

The gene calls are TRBV6-1 and TRBJ1-1; D is unresolved. CDR1 MNHNS and CDR2 SASEGT come from the germline V gene. V gave up 2 bases and J gave up 2 bases, with 9 bases separating them. This CDR3 comprises 14 residues. The DNA for the CDR3 is TGTGCCAGCAGTGAACGGTACCGAAACACTGAAGCTTTCTTT. Amino acid sequence: CASSERYRNTEAFF.

This clone was seen just once. The chain employs TRBV5-1 and TRBJ1-6; 7 nucleotides align to TRBD1. This CDR3 comprises 16 residues. V lost 2 bases to trimming and J lost 5 bases; unmatched junction nucleotides: 7. In germline, CDR1 is SGHRS, CDR2 YFSETQ. The CDR3 DNA sequence: TGCGCCAGCAGCTTAGAGGACAGGAGGGATAATTCACCCCTCCACTTT. Its protein product is CASSLEDRRDNSPLHF.

This chain links TRBV6-5 with TRBJ2-5; D call uncertain. Germline V gives CDR1 MNHEY, CDR2 SVGAGI. Trimming took 0 bases from V and 1 from J, leaving 9 bases between them. CDR3 length: 15 amino acids. The CDR3 DNA sequence: TGTGCCAGCAGTTACTCCACCACGGTCCAAGAGACCCAGTACTTC. Translation: CASSYSTTVQETQYF.

The genes are TRBV6-5 and TRBJ2-7; tentative D call: TRBD1 (5 bases). The CDR3 loop spans 12 amino acids. V was trimmed by 5 bases and J by 6 bases, leaving 11 bases between them. Germline CDR1 and CDR2: MNHEY and SVGAGI. CDR3 in amino acids: CASSPGFGEQYF. CDR3 coding DNA: TGTGCCAGCAGTCCAGGGTTTGGCGAGCAGTACTTC.

V gene TRBV13 combines with J gene TRBJ2-5; possibly TRBD1 for D (6 bases). Trimming took 5 bases from V and 7 from J, leaving 23 bases between them. Germline CDR1 PRHDT, CDR2 FYEKMQ (reference sequence). The length of the CDR3 is 16 residues. DNA for the CDR3: TGTGCCAGCAGCGTAGACAGGACGGCCCAGGATGGGACCCAGTACTTC. Translating gives CASSVDRTAQDGTQYF.

The chain is built from TRBV9 and TRBJ1-2; weak D call: TRBD1 (6 bases). CDR3 length equals 16 residues. Trimming removed 3 bases from V and 0 bases from J, with 15 bases in between. Germline values: CDR1 SGDLS, CDR2 YYNGEE. CDR3 in DNA: TGTGCCAGCAGCGAAGGGGGGGAAATAACTAACTATGGCTACACCTTC. Translating gives CASSEGGEITNYGYTF.